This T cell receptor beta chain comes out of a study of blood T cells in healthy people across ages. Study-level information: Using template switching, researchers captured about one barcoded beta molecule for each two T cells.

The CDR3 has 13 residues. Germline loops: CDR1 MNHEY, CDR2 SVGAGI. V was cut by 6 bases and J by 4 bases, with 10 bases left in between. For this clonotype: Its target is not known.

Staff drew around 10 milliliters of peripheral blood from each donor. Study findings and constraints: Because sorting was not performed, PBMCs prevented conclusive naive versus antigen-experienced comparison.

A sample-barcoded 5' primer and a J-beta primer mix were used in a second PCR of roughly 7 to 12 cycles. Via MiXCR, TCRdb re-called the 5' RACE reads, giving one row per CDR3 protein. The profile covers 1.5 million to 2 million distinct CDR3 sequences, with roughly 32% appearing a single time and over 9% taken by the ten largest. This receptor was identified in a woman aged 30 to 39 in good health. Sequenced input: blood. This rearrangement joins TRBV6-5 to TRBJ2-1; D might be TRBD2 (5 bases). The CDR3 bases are TGTGCCAGCAGCAGACTACCTTACAATGAGCAGTTCTTC. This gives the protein CASSRLPYNEQFF.